The entry that follows covers one TCR beta chain sequence. The data are from a study of blood T cell repertoires in COVID-19. TCRdb's copy holds only in-frame clones and misses some; the assay was immunoSEQ multiplex PCR. The data show 120,000 or so clones, with approximately 80% seen just once and approximately 1.8% held by the top ten. The sequence came from a man between 70 and 80 years old with acute or convalescent COVID-19. Sequenced: peripheral blood.

CDR3 coding DNA: TGTGCCAGCAGCCTGACTGGGGCCGATCACCGCCGGAAGGATACGCAGTATTTT. Its translation is CASSLTGADHRRKDTQYF. The genes are TRBV14 and TRBJ2-3; D perhaps matches TRBD1 (5 bases). The germline CDR1 and CDR2 sequences are SGHDN and FVKESK. CDR3 size: 18 residues. Trimming took 4 bases from V and 6 from J, leaving 26 bases between them.